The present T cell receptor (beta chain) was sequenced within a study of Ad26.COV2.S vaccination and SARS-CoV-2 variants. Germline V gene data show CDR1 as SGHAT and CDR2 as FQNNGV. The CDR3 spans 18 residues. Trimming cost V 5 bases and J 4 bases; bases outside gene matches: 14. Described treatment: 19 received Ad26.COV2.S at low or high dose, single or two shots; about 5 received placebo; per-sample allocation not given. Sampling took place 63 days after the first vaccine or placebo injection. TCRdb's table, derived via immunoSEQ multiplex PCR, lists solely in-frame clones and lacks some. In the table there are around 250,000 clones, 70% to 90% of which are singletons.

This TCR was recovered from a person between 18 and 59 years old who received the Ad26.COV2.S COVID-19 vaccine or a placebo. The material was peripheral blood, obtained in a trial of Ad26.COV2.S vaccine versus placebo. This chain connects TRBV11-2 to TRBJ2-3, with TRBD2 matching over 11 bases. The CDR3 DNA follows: TGTGCCAGCAGCCCGGCTAGCGGGAGGCGGAGAAAGGCAGATACGCAGTATTTT. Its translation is CASSPASGRRRKADTQYF.